The clone carrying this T cell receptor (beta chain) has just one count. The data are from a study of long-term antiretroviral therapy in people with HIV. The wider study: There is a gap of about a decade between the earliest samples and the later 2015 immediate-ART recommendation.

This CDR3 comprises 16 residues. V dropped 4 bases and J dropped 3; count of bases not matched to a gene: 7. The germline gives CDR1 MGHRA, CDR2 YSYEKL. Version v3.0 of the immunoSEQ assay was performed at survey level. Here immunoSEQ multiplex PCR was the method, and the copy in TCRdb shows in-frame clones only, minus some. The sample has approximately 10,000 clones; about 88% are singletons. This specimen consisted of unsorted PBMCs, obtained 7.2 years after starting antiretroviral therapy. This chain links TRBV4-1 with TRBJ2-3; TRBD2 aligns across 10 bases. The sequence derives from a man in his forties or fifties with HIV. CDR3 in DNA: TGCGCCAGCAGCCGAGCACTAGCGGGGTTTACAGATACGCAGTATTTT. Encoded protein: CASSRALAGFTDTQYF.